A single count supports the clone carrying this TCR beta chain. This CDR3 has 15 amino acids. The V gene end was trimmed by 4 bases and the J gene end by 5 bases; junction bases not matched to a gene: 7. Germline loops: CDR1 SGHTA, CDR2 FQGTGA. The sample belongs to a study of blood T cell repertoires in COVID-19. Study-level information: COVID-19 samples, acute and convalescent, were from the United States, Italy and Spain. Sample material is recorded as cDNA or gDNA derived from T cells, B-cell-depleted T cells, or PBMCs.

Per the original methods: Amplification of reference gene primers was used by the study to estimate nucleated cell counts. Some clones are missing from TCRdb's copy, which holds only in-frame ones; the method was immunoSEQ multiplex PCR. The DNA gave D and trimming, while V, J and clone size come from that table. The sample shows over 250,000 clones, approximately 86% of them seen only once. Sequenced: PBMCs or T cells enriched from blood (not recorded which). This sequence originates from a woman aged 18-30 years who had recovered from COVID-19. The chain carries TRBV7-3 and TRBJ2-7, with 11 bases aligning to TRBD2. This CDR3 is CASSSTPTSGNEQYF. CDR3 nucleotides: TGTGCCAGCAGCTCAACACCGACTAGCGGGAACGAGCAGTACTTC.